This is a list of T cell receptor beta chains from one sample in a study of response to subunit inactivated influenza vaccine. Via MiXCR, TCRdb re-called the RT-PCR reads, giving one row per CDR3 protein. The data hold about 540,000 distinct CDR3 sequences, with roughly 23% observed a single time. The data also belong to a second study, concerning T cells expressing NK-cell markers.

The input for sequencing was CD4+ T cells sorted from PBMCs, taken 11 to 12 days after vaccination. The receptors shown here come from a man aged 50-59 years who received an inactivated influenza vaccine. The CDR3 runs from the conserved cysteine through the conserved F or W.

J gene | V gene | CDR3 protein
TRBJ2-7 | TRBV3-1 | CASSQDLVSEQYF
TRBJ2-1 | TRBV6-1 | CASTPLGATRTTEQFF
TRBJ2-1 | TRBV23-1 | CASSEARRVFAYNEQFF
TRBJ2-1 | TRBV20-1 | CSATTQGSYNEQFF
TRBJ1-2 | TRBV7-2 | CASSLVDSNYGYTF
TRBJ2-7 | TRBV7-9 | CASSAMGRDLSYEQYF
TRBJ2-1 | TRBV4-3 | CASSQAGMGYEQFF
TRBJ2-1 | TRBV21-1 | CASSRGVSGSKGYNEQFF
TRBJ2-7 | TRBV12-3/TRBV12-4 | CASSFPRGEQYF
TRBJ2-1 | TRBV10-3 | CAINRDRSNEQFF
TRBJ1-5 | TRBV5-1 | CASSLDGQGGWPQHF
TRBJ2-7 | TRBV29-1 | CSVTRGRESSYEQYF
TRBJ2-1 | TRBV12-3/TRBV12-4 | CASRPGQGWDNEQFF
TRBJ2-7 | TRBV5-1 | CASSLVVTGTKDRRQYF
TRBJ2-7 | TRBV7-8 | CASSSNRHGPSYEQYF
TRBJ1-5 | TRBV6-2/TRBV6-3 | CASQQSGNQPQHF
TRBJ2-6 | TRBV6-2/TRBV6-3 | CASGQAGANVLTF
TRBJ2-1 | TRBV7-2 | CASSWTNNEQFF
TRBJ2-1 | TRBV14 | CASSRLGLSNEQFF
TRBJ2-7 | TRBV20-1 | CSAHGRPSSYEQYF